The TCR beta chain described here comes from a study of blood T cell repertoires in COVID-19. Across the study: Some COVID-19 samples were acute and others convalescent; all came from the United States, Italy and Spain.

This clone was observed a handful of times. CDR1 is MNHEY, CDR2 SMNVEV, per germline (reference sequence). The CDR3 has 15 residues. V was clipped by 6 bases and J by 0 bases, with 15 bases between them. The protocol was immunoSEQ multiplex PCR, while the TCRdb copy is restricted to in-frame clones and leaves out a portion. Of some 230,000 clones listed, roughly 80% are singletons. This receptor was taken from a woman between 35 and 50 years old with acute COVID-19. This chain links TRBV27 with TRBJ2-7, with D perhaps TRBD2 (5 bases). Sequenced material: PBMCs or T cells enriched from blood (not recorded which). The CDR3 coding sequence is TGTGCCAGCAGGCTCCGCCCGGACTTCTCCTACGAGCAGTACTTC. This gives the protein CASRLRPDFSYEQYF.